This T cell receptor beta chain was sequenced in a study of a mutant IDH1 vaccine in newly diagnosed glioma. At the level of the study: Radiotherapy, temozolomide, or both had been given previously, and both were given to most.

Method: immunoSEQ multiplex PCR; TCRdb's copy keeps in-frame clones and lacks some. This sample has about 66,000 clones, with approximately 86% found just once. J was trimmed by 5 bases and V by 10 bases; bases with no gene match: 15. The germline V gene encodes CDR1 MNHEY and CDR2 SVGAGI. This CDR3 has 15 residues. Stated time point: baseline, week 1 (first vaccination visit). Treatment described: pre-vaccination baseline after standard-of-care therapy. The sequencing here drew on PBMCs, taken from a glioma patient treated with radiotherapy, temozolomide or both. V and J are TRBV6-5 and TRBJ1-1; 8 nucleotides align to TRBD1. This clonotype was sampled from a man between 25 and 39 years old with glioma. CDR3 sequence reads: CATKTPARGHTEAFF. The CDR3 DNA reads as TGTGCCACCAAAACCCCCGCCAGGGGGCATACTGAAGCTTTCTTT.